This T cell receptor (beta chain) was obtained from a study of blood T cell repertoires in COVID-19. CDR3 length equals 14 residues. Germline V gene sequence: CDR1 SNHLY, CDR2 FYNNEI. The V end lost 7 bases, the J end lost 5 bases, and 18 bases lay between the germline ends. TCRdb keeps only in-frame clones here, not all; method: immunoSEQ multiplex PCR. In the table there are roughly 130,000 clones, 84% of which are singletons. This clone was seen just once. The receptor was derived from a man under 40 with COVID-19, enrolled during active disease. The sequencing input was peripheral blood. The V gene is TRBV2, the J gene TRBJ2-7, with D perhaps TRBD1 (6 bases). This chain's CDR3 is CASTSGTSVHEQYF. In DNA form, the CDR3 reads TGTGCCAGCACCTCAGGGACATCGGTCCACGAGCAGTACTTC.